Each of the 22 T cell receptor beta chains below was sequenced from the same sample in a study of cytomegalovirus exposure and HLA in healthy donors. The study ran its PCR with 60 Vbeta and 13 Jbeta primers. Produced via immunoSEQ multiplex PCR; TCRdb's table is partial and in-frame only. The data contain tens of thousands of clones, more than 75% of them singletons. The sequenced material came from PBMCs. These receptors were obtained from a female donor in good health and CMV-seronegative.

V and J are TRBV11-2 and TRBJ1-5; D gene ambiguous. Trimming cost V 5 bases and J 2 bases, with 16 bases left between them. Germline values: CDR1 SGHAT, CDR2 FQNNGV. This CDR3 is built from 16 residues. CDR3 nucleotides: TGTGCCAGCAGCGTTGACCCGACAAGAGGCAATCAGCCCCAGCATTTT. Translating gives CASSVDPTRGNQPQHF.

The rearrangement uses TRBV7-3 and TRBJ1-1, with D perhaps TRBD1 (5 bases). The V gene lost 2 bases and the J gene lost 0 bases, with 16 bases spanning the gap. The CDR3 covers 17 residues. Germline V lookup: CDR1 SGHTA, CDR2 FQGTGA. The chain's CDR3 is CASSLDLLGHLNTEAFF. The CDR3 bases are TGTGCCAGCAGCTTAGACCTTCTTGGACATCTGAACACTGAAGCTTTCTTT.

This chain connects TRBV5-4 to TRBJ1-2, with 11 nucleotides matching TRBD1. The trim removed 4 bases at V and 0 bases at J, leaving 14 bases unmatched. CDR1 and CDR2 from the germline V gene are SGHNT and YYREEE (reference sequence). This CDR3 has 19 amino acids. CDR3 in DNA: TGTGCCAGCAGCCTCGTCCCGGGACAGGGGGGCCCTACTAACTATGGCTACACCTTC. Translation gives CASSLVPGQGGPTNYGYTF.

The genes are TRBV5-1 and TRBJ2-1; D unclear. Germline V gene data show CDR1 as SGHRS and CDR2 as YFSETQ. The CDR3 has 14 amino acids. The ends were cut back, 4 bases at V and 2 bases at J, with 10 bases in the middle. Here the CDR3 DNA reads TGCGCCAGCAGCCGCGATCGAACCTACAATGAGCAGTTCTTC. This translates into CASSRDRTYNEQFF.

This clone was counted between two and nine times. DNA for the CDR3: TGTGCCAGTCTCCGGCGGGCATTTGACATGAACACTGAAGCTTTCTTT. Amino acids: CASLRRAFDMNTEAFF. This chain links TRBV19 with TRBJ1-1; D call uncertain. The CDR3 has 16 amino acids. Trimming took off 8 bases at V and 0 bases at J, with 19 bases between the two ends. In germline, CDR1 is LNHDA, CDR2 SQIVND (reference sequence).

The gene calls are TRBV11-3 and TRBJ2-5, with 9 bases matching TRBD1. Per germline, CDR1 SGHNT and CDR2 YENEEA. The length of the CDR3 is 15 residues. With V trimmed by 5 bases and J by 1 base, 5 bases remained unmatched. The CDR3: CASSIGQGRQETQYF. The CDR3 DNA reads TGTGCCAGCAGCATCGGACAGGGGCGCCAAGAGACCCAGTACTTC.

The V call is TRBV5-6, the J call TRBJ2-1; 11 positions agree with TRBD1. V lost 1 base to trimming and J lost 2 bases; unmatched junction nucleotides: 2. This CDR3 has 16 amino acids. Germline V gives CDR1 SGHDT, CDR2 YYEEEE. This CDR3 is CASSLWGQGAYNEQFF. The CDR3 nucleotides read TGTGCCAGCAGCTTGTGGGGACAGGGGGCCTACAATGAGCAGTTCTTC. Based on the CDR3 plus reference TRBV5-6 and TRBJ2-1, the full variable domain is DAGVTQSPTHLIKTRGQQVTLRCSPKSGHDTVSWYQQALGQGPQFIFQYYEEEERQRGNFPDRFSGHQFPNYSSELNVNALLLGDSALYLCASSLWGQGAYNEQFFGPGTRLTVL.

The rearrangement joins TRBV11-2 to TRBJ2-5, with TRBD2 matching over 7 bases. Germline assignment: CDR1 SGHAT and CDR2 FQNNGV. This CDR3 has 14 residues. Trimming took 6 bases from V and 5 from J; bases not matched to a gene: 9. DNA of the CDR3: TGTGCCAGCAGGCAGTGGCGGGGGAAGGAGACCCAGTACTTC. Residues: CASRQWRGKETQYF.

This chain links TRBV11-2 with TRBJ2-3, with D maybe TRBD1 (9 bases). The length of the CDR3 is 18 residues. Trimming took 5 bases from V and 0 from J, leaving 21 bases between them. CDR1 SGHAT and CDR2 FQNNGV come from the germline V gene. CDR3 region: CASSTGQGRGVSTDTQYF. The CDR3 bases are TGTGCCAGCAGCACCGGACAGGGGCGGGGGGTGAGCACAGATACGCAGTATTTT.

V usage is TRBV18 and J usage is TRBJ2-1; D gene uncertain. Trimming took off 3 bases at V and 2 bases at J, with 14 bases between the two ends. The CDR3 contains 16 residues. Germline loops: CDR1 KGHSH, CDR2 LQKENI. Here the CDR3 reads CASSPRGEVAYNEQFF. CDR3 nucleotide sequence: TGTGCCAGCTCACCCCGAGGTGAGGTCGCCTACAATGAGCAGTTCTTC.

The chain has TRBV6-1 and TRBJ1-4, with no clear D. V was clipped by 6 bases and J by 4 bases, with 15 bases between them. The germline gives CDR1 MNHNS, CDR2 SASEGT. This CDR3 has 15 residues. This CDR3 reads CASRTGLTFNEKLFF. The CDR3 bases are TGTGCCAGCAGGACCGGACTCACCTTTAATGAAAAACTGTTTTTT.

This clone was seen just once. The chain has TRBV6-6 and TRBJ2-1, with D possibly being TRBD2 (5 bases). The germline gives CDR1 MNHNY, CDR2 SVGAGI (reference sequence). Deletions cut 7 bases from V and 6 bases from J, with 19 bases between. The CDR3 spans 15 residues. CDR3 DNA sequence: TGTGCCAGCACCGATGAGGGCAGGTTAAGCAATGAGCAGTTCTTC. This gives the protein CASTDEGRLSNEQFF.

This chain uses TRBV5-1 with TRBJ1-6, with a tentative D call TRBD1 (5 bases). The CDR3 length is 14 residues. CDR1 is SGHRS and CDR2 is YFSETQ in the germline V gene. V was cut by 5 bases and J by 7 bases, with 13 bases left in between. CDR3 nucleotide sequence: TGCGCCAGCAGATTGCAGGGTCAGAATTCACCCCTCCACTTT. This encodes CASRLQGQNSPLHF.

The rearrangement uses TRBV5-1 and TRBJ2-7, with TRBD1 as a possible D gene (5 bases). CDR1 SGHRS and CDR2 YFSETQ come from the germline V gene. V gave up 4 bases and J gave up 4 bases, with 12 bases separating them. CDR3 length equals 13 residues. DNA of the CDR3: TGCGCCAGCAGCGTAACGACAGATTACGAGCAGTACTTC. Translated: CASSVTTDYEQYF.

CDR3 coding DNA: TGTGCCAGCAGCCAAGCGCGGGGGGGTACCTACGAGCAGTACTTC. It translates to CASSQARGGTYEQYF. V gene TRBV14 combines with J gene TRBJ2-7; 9 nucleotides align to TRBD2. V lost 1 base to trimming and J lost 2 bases; unmatched junction nucleotides: 3. Per the germline V gene, CDR1 is SGHDN and CDR2 is FVKESK. This CDR3 comprises 15 residues.

The rearrangement joins TRBV6-5 to TRBJ1-2; D possibly corresponds to TRBD1 (5 bases). With 4 bases removed from V and 6 bases from J, the gap between germline ends came to 9 bases. Germline V gene data show CDR1 as MNHEY and CDR2 as SVGAGI. The CDR3 consists of 12 residues. The CDR3 nucleotides are TGTGCCAGCAGTTTGGGGGGAGATGGCTACACCTTC. This encodes CASSLGGDGYTF.

The table lists this clone with a few counts. The gene calls are TRBV5-8 and TRBJ1-3; 7 nucleotides line up with TRBD1. J gave up 1 base and V 7 bases, and 23 bases lay outside the gene matches. Germline V gene data show CDR1 as SGHTS and CDR2 as YDEGEE. The CDR3 is made up of 20 amino acids. The CDR3 spells CASLRSWGRGTKSSGNTIYF. CDR3 DNA sequence: TGTGCCAGCTTGAGGAGTTGGGGCAGGGGGACGAAATCGTCTGGAAACACCATATATTTT.

The rearrangement links TRBV7-2 to TRBJ1-2; D perhaps matches TRBD1 (5 bases). CDR3 length: 14 amino acids. Trimming shortened V by 8 bases and J by 7 bases, and 20 bases separated the two germline ends. Germline V lookup: CDR1 SGHTA, CDR2 FQGNSA. The CDR3 sequence is CASDTGRRGGGYTF. The CDR3 DNA reads TGTGCCAGCGACACCGGCAGGAGGGGCGGTGGCTACACCTTC. The full variable domain, completed using reference TRBV7-2 and TRBJ1-2, is GAGVSQSPSNKVTEKGKDVELRCDPISGHTALYWYRQSLGQGLEFLIYFQGNSAPDKSGLPSDRFSAERTGGSVSTLTIQRTQQEDSAVYLCASDTGRRGGGYTFGSGTRLTVV.

The CDR3 reads CASSEGDRSLYTF. CDR3 nucleotides: TGTGCCAGCAGTGAAGGAGACAGGTCCCTCTACACCTTC. This chain joins TRBV6-1 and TRBJ1-2; D possibly corresponds to TRBD1 (6 bases). V lost 1 base to trimming and J lost 10 bases, with 13 bases between them. Per germline, CDR1 MNHNS and CDR2 SASEGT. This CDR3 contains 13 residues.

The CDR3 sequence: CASSISGGGTGELFF. In nucleotides, the CDR3 is TGTGCCAGCAGTATTAGCGGGGGGGGGACCGGGGAGCTGTTTTTT. The chain recombines TRBV27 with TRBJ2-2, with 11 bases that match TRBD2. Germline CDR1 and CDR2: MNHEY and SMNVEV (reference sequence). V was clipped by 5 bases and J by 5 bases; unmatched bases: 4. This CDR3 spans 15 amino acids.

The chain carries TRBV19 and TRBJ1-1; perhaps TRBD1 as D (5 bases). Germline CDR1 and CDR2: LNHDA and SQIVND (reference sequence). V dropped 2 bases and J dropped 2 bases, with 12 bases sitting between them. CDR3 size: 15 residues. The CDR3 DNA follows: TGTGCCAGTAGTATATCCCCCACAGGCAACACTGAAGCTTTCTTT. Amino acids: CASSISPTGNTEAFF.

The chain employs TRBV27 and TRBJ2-7; TRBD1 aligns across 7 bases. This CDR3 comprises 14 residues. From germline, CDR1 is MNHEY and CDR2 SMNVEV (reference sequence). The ends lost 5 bases at V and 0 bases at J; junction bases unmatched: 4. CDR3 loop: CASSPTGISYEQYF. For the CDR3, the DNA is TGTGCCAGCAGTCCGACAGGGATCTCCTACGAGCAGTACTTC.